This TCR beta chain was sequenced during a study of cytomegalovirus exposure and HLA in healthy donors. Study-level findings and limits: Serostatus for CMV was the only available immune exposure information. As a later analysis showed, several of the most significant clusters appeared to be linked to common viral pathogens. Around 160 TCR beta chains were listed as cytomegalovirus-associated.

Amplification used 60 Vbeta primers and 13 Jbeta primers. TCRdb keeps only in-frame clones here, not all; method: immunoSEQ multiplex PCR. Of around 130,000 clones listed, about 8.5% were seen once; the top ten hold less than 7%. As concerns this clone: What it recognizes is unknown.

Material for sequencing was PBMCs. This TCR was recovered from a man aged 35 to 55 in good health and CMV-seronegative.

The CDR3 sequence: CASSQEQGAWNTEAFF. The CDR3 coding sequence is TGCGCCAGCAGCCAAGAGCAGGGGGCCTGGAACACTGAAGCTTTCTTT. The chain uses TRBV4-1 and TRBJ1-1; 8 bases are shared with TRBD1. Germline V gene sequence: CDR1 MGHRA, CDR2 YSYEKL. Losses at the gene ends were 0 bases for V and 1 base for J; bases not matched to a gene: 4. The CDR3 contains 16 residues.